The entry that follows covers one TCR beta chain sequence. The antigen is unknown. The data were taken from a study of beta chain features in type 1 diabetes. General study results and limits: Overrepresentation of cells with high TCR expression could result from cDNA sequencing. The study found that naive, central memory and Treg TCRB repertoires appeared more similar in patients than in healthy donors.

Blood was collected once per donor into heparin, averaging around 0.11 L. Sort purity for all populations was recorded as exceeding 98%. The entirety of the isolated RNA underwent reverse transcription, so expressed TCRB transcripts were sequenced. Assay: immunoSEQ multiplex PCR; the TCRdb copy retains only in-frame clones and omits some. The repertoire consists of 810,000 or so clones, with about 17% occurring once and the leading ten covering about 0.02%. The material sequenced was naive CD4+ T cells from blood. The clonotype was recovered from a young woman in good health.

The CDR3 sequence: CASSPAENYGYTF. CDR3 sequence (DNA): TGTGCCAGCTCACCCGCGGAGAACTATGGCTACACCTTC. The rearrangement uses TRBV18 and TRBJ1-2; D is undetermined. CDR1 is KGHSH and CDR2 is LQKENI in the germline V gene. The CDR3 runs 13 residues. V lost 3 bases to trimming and J lost 2 bases, with 7 bases between them.